What follows are 10 T cell receptor beta chains derived from one specimen sequenced in a study of blood T cells in healthy people across ages. It was with a sample-barcoded 5' primer and a J-beta primer mix that a second PCR of roughly 6 to 12 cycles was run. TCRdb re-analysed the 5' RACE reads in MiXCR, keeping a single row per CDR3 protein. The profile shows roughly 1,700,000 distinct CDR3 sequences, 25% to 30% of them singletons. Sequenced sample: blood. These receptors came from a woman aged 25 to 39 in good health.

As to this clonotype: At one boundary the junction diverges from the germline segment, which might be a read error. V and J are TRBV3-1 and TRBJ2-3, with D hard to call. The CDR3 contains 13 residues. Germline V CDR1 and CDR2: LGHDT, YNNKEL (reference sequence). CDR3 nucleotides: TGTGCCAGCAGCCAATATTCCACAAATACGCAGTATTTT. It encodes CASSQYSTNTQYF.

This clonotype was recorded many times. The J gene is TRBJ2-7, the V gene TRBV9; no firm D call. The CDR3 sequence is 11 residues long. With 3 bases removed from V and 5 bases from J, the gap between germline ends came to 6 bases. CDR1 and CDR2 (germline): SGDLS, YYNGEE. Here the CDR3 DNA reads TGTGCCAGCAGCGATGAAAACGAGCAGTACTTC. This translates into CASSDENEQYF.

This clonotype showed up many times. The V gene is TRBV16, the J gene TRBJ2-7; 8 nucleotides agree with TRBD1. V dropped 1 base and J dropped 4; count of bases not matched to a gene: 9. The CDR3 totals 16 residues. Germline V gives CDR1 KGHSY, CDR2 FQNENV. As DNA, the CDR3 is TGTGCCAGCAGCCAATGGATTGGACAGGGCGTATACGAGCAGTACTTC. Amino acid sequence: CASSQWIGQGVYEQYF.

With respect to this clonotype: Sequence at one end of the junction differs from germline and may be a read error. The chain couples TRBV2 to TRBJ1-4; tentative D call: TRBD1 (5 bases). The CDR3 sequence is 12 residues long. Germline loops: CDR1 SNHLY, CDR2 FYNNEI. The CDR3 protein is CASSDRAEKRFF. The CDR3 nucleotides are TGTGCCAGCAGTGACAGGGCCGAAAAACGGTTTTTT.

CDR3 DNA sequence: TGTGCCAGCAGCCCCTCGTGGGTCAGCTCCTACGAGCAGTACTTC. Translation gives CASSPSWVSSYEQYF. V gene TRBV7-2 combines with J gene TRBJ2-7; D gene uncertain. CDR1 is SGHTA, CDR2 FQGNSA, per germline. CDR3 length equals 15 residues. V gave up 5 bases and J gave up 0 bases, with 14 bases separating them.

In its sample, this clonotype was seen many times. This sequence joins TRBV12-3 or TRBV12-4 and TRBJ2-4; 9 nucleotides agree with TRBD2. The V and J ends lost 1 base and 6 bases, in that order; junction bases with no gene match: 4. The CDR3 spans 15 residues. This CDR3 is CASSLGREGGNIQYF. The CDR3 DNA reads as TGTGCCAGCAGTTTAGGGCGGGAGGGGGGAAACATTCAGTACTTC.

This chain links TRBV5-1 with TRBJ2-2; D tentatively fits TRBD1 or TRBD2 (5 bases each). The CDR3 loop spans 15 amino acids. Trimming pared 0 bases from V and 3 bases from J, leaving 9 bases between. The germline gives CDR1 SGHRS, CDR2 YFSETQ. CDR3 sequence (DNA): TGCGCCAGCAGCTTGGCGGGGCCGCACACCGGGGAGCTGTTTTTT. Protein: CASSLAGPHTGELFF.

This clonotype was observed once. This chain connects TRBV10-3 to TRBJ1-1, with 7 bases that match TRBD1. The CDR3 runs 14 residues. The trim removed 7 bases at V and 3 bases at J, leaving 8 bases unmatched. From germline, CDR1 is ENHRY and CDR2 SYGVKD. As DNA, the CDR3 is TGTGCCATCACCGTAGACAGGGAGGACACTGAAGCTTTCTTT. This sequence encodes CAITVDREDTEAFF.

The V and J genes are TRBV10-3 and TRBJ2-7; 11 positions agree with TRBD2. V shed 2 bases and J 4 bases; nucleotides not matched to a gene: 7. Germline CDR1 and CDR2: ENHRY and SYGVKD. The CDR3 length is 16 residues. The CDR3 bases are TGTGCCATCAGTGAGCCAGGGGCTAGCGGGAGGTACGAGCAGTACTTC. The encoded protein is CAISEPGASGRYEQYF.

Concerning this clonotype itself: A read error may be the cause here, since a much bigger clone is one base away. V gene TRBV4-1 combines with J gene TRBJ2-5, with TRBD1 matching 8 bases. The CDR3 totals 15 residues. Germline CDR1 reads MGHRA; CDR2 reads YSYEKL. V dropped 4 bases and J dropped 4; count of bases not matched to a gene: 8. CDR3 sequence (DNA): TGCGCCAGCAGCCGCCTGGGACAGGCACGAGAGACCCAGTACTTC. Protein product: CASSRLGQARETQYF.